A selection of T cell receptor beta chains follows, all from one sample in a study of cytomegalovirus exposure and HLA in healthy donors. Produced via immunoSEQ multiplex PCR; TCRdb's table is partial and in-frame only. The table has over 45,000 clones, around 90% seen once. Material: PBMCs. The receptors originated from a woman aged 25 to 39 in good health and CMV-seronegative. The CDR3 runs from the conserved cysteine through the conserved F or W. A D gene is named only where the DNA matches it firmly. Only part of the rows carry a size: once, few, many, or a class if the clone is expanded.

CASSLTSGDYTDTQYF	TGTGCCAGCAGTTTAACTAGCGGGGACTACACAGATACGCAGTATTTT	TRBD2	TRBV28	TRBJ2-3	once	16
CASSVAGGGDTEAFF	TGTGCCAGCAGCGTAGCCGGAGGAGGGGACACTGAAGCTTTCTTT	NA	TRBV9	TRBJ1-1	NA	15
CASSYSGTGGNEQFF	TGTGCCAGCAGTTATTCCGGGACAGGGGGCAATGAGCAGTTCTTC	TRBD1	TRBV6-5	TRBJ2-1	NA	15
CASSQEQGAWTGELFF	TGCGCCAGCAGCCAGGAACAGGGGGCGTGGACCGGGGAGCTGTTTTTT	TRBD1	TRBV4-3	TRBJ2-2	medium-sized	16
CASSPAVHSYEQYF	TGTGCCAGCTCACCGGCTGTACACTCCTACGAGCAGTACTTC	NA	TRBV18	TRBJ2-7	NA	14
CASSFGGLAGVDTQYF	TGCGCCAGCAGCTTTGGCGGACTAGCGGGAGTAGATACGCAGTATTTT	TRBD2	TRBV5-1	TRBJ2-3	NA	16
CASSNRGLNEQFF	TGTGCCAGCAGTAATCGGGGGTTGAATGAGCAGTTCTTC	NA	TRBV27	TRBJ2-1	once	13
CASEPGGLRGYEQYF	TGTGCCAGCGAGCCGGGGGGTTTACGGGGCTACGAGCAGTACTTC	TRBD2	TRBV28	TRBJ2-7	NA	15
CASSLFGRGTPGELFF	TGTGCCAGCAGCTTATTCGGCAGGGGCACCCCCGGGGAGCTGTTTTTT	NA	TRBV7-3	TRBJ2-2	few	16
CSTRQGGTEAFF	TGCAGCACCAGACAGGGTGGCACTGAAGCTTTCTTT	TRBD1	TRBV29-1	TRBJ1-1	NA	12
CASSEAGGKGADTQYF	TGTGCCAGCAGTGAAGCGGGGGGGAAAGGGGCAGATACGCAGTATTTT	TRBD2	TRBV6-1	TRBJ2-3	NA	16
CASSLRTGGSDTEAFF	TGTGCCAGCTCACTTAGGACAGGGGGAAGCGACACTGAAGCTTTCTTT	TRBD1	TRBV18	TRBJ1-1	NA	16
CASSIGNTLAEQYF	TGCGCCAGCAGCATCGGGAATACCCTCGCGGAGCAGTACTTC	NA	TRBV5-1	TRBJ2-7	once	14
CASSGPRGRADTQYF	TGTGCCAGCAGTGGCCCCCGTGGGAGGGCAGATACGCAGTATTTT	TRBD2	TRBV5-5	TRBJ2-3	NA	15
CASSLGQPNQPQHF	TGTGCCAGCAGTCTAGGACAGCCCAATCAGCCCCAGCATTTT	NA	TRBV6-5	TRBJ1-5	NA	14
CASSDSRDSSYEQYF	TGTGCCAGCAGCGACAGCCGGGACAGTTCTTACGAGCAGTACTTC	TRBD1	TRBV7-6	TRBJ2-7	NA	15
CASSRDEGGPLFF	TGTGCCAGCAGCCGGGACGAAGGGGGACCTCTGTTTTTT	NA	TRBV7-2	TRBJ1-4	NA	13
CASSQGLTNEKLFF	TGTGCCAGCAGCCAGGGGCTAACTAATGAAAAACTGTTTTTT	NA	TRBV5-8	TRBJ1-4	NA	14
CASSLPGLGEKLFF	TGTGCCAGCAGTCTCCCGGGACTGGGGGAAAAACTGTTTTTT	NA	TRBV28	TRBJ1-4	NA	14
CASSLSPAGSYEQYF	TGTGCCAGCAGTTTAAGCCCAGCGGGGTCCTACGAGCAGTACTTC	TRBD2	TRBV28	TRBJ2-7	NA	15
CASSPPGQGTDTQYF	TGTGCCAGCAGTCCCCCGGGACAGGGGACAGATACGCAGTATTTT	TRBD1	TRBV9	TRBJ2-3	NA	15
CATSGGGGEQYF	TGTGCCACCTCGGGGGGGGGAGGAGAGCAGTACTTC	TRBD2	TRBV15	TRBJ2-7	NA	12
CASSFPGGNTEAFF	TGTGCCAGCAGCTTTCCCGGGGGGAACACTGAAGCTTTCTTT	NA	TRBV7-8	TRBJ1-1	NA	14
CASSKRELVPRGDTQYF	TGTGCCAGCTCAAAGCGCGAATTAGTGCCAAGGGGAGATACGCAGTATTTT	NA	TRBV6-4	TRBJ2-3	NA	17
CASSPGLAEGYEQYF	TGTGCCAGCAGTCCGGGACTAGCGGAGGGGTACGAGCAGTACTTC	TRBD2	TRBV6-1	TRBJ2-7	few	15
CASSPGTSGYNEQFF	TGTGCCAGCAGTCCAGGGACTAGCGGGTACAATGAGCAGTTCTTC	TRBD2	TRBV27	TRBJ2-1	NA	15
CASSVAPAGEDTQYF	TGTGCCAGCAGCGTAGCTCCAGCGGGAGAAGATACGCAGTATTTT	TRBD2	TRBV9	TRBJ2-3	NA	15
CASSFPGQGGAEAFF	TGTGCCAGCAGTTTCCCCGGACAGGGCGGGGCTGAAGCTTTCTTT	TRBD1	TRBV28	TRBJ1-1	NA	15
CASRLSGPYEQYF	TGTGCCAGCAGGTTAAGCGGCCCCTACGAGCAGTACTTC	NA	TRBV27	TRBJ2-7	NA	13